This is a list of T cell receptor beta chains from one sample in a study of cytomegalovirus exposure and HLA in healthy donors. The data were produced by immunoSEQ multiplex PCR, yet TCRdb's version contains in-frame clones alone and is incomplete. The sample lists approximately 150,000 clones, more than 60% occurring once. Source material: PBMCs. All receptors come from a man between 35 and 55 years old in good health and CMV-seronegative. Both conserved end residues are part of each CDR3. D genes are given only for firm matches. Size is stated for part of the rows, as once, few or many counts, or as a class when the clone is expanded.

j_call d_call clone_size v_call cdr3_nt cdr3_aa
TRBJ2-1 TRBD1 - TRBV6-6 TGTGCCAGCAGTTCAGGACAGGGGGGGAATGAGCAGTTCTTC CASSSGQGGNEQFF
TRBJ1-2 TRBD1 - TRBV19 TGTGCCAGTAGTGGCCGGGACAGGGGAAACTATGGCTACACCTTC CASSGRDRGNYGYTF
TRBJ2-3 TRBD2 - TRBV18 TGTGCCAGCTCAAATGCGGGGGGGGTCACAGATACGCAGTATTTT CASSNAGGVTDTQYF
TRBJ2-2 TRBD1 - TRBV4-1 TGCGCCAGCAGCCAGGCGTCGGGACAGGCATCGAACACCGGGGAGCTGTTTTTT CASSQASGQASNTGELFF
TRBJ2-3 TRBD2 - TRBV5-6 TGTGCCAGCAGCTTTACAGGACTAGCGGTCAGGGATACGCAGTATTTT CASSFTGLAVRDTQYF
TRBJ2-5 - - TRBV6-1 TGTGCCAGCAGCCTCCGGGAGCAAGAGACCCAGTACTTC CASSLREQETQYF
TRBJ2-7 - - TRBV7-9 TGTGCCAGCAGCTTAGATTTATACGAGCAGTACTTC CASSLDLYEQYF
TRBJ2-3 TRBD1 - TRBV14 TGTGCCAGCAGTCTGACAGGGACAGATACGCAGTATTTT CASSLTGTDTQYF
TRBJ1-2 - - TRBV18 TGTGCCAGCTCACCAAGACAGGAGCCTTATGGCTACACCTTC CASSPRQEPYGYTF
TRBJ2-5 - - TRBV11-2 TGTGCCAGCAGCTTAGCTTCCGGCGGGACCGGTCGGGAGACCCAGTACTTC CASSLASGGTGRETQYF
TRBJ2-5 - once TRBV5-4 TGTGCCAGCAGGTCAAGTCCCGACAGACCCCAAGAGACCCAGTACTTC CASRSSPDRPQETQYF
TRBJ2-1 TRBD2 - TRBV29-1 TGCAGCGTTGAAGTTGGCGGGGGGGGTAATGAGCAGTTCTTC CSVEVGGGGNEQFF
TRBJ1-6 - - TRBV7-2 TGTGCCAGCAGCCCAATGACAGCCCTCAATTCACCCCTCCACTTT CASSPMTALNSPLHF
TRBJ2-1 - - TRBV7-8 TGTGCCAGCAGCGACCGACAGGCCAGCTCCTACAATGAGCAGTTCTTC CASSDRQASSYNEQFF
TRBJ1-2 - - TRBV19 TGTGCCAGTAGTATAGTGGGGGCGGATGGCTACACCTTC CASSIVGADGYTF
TRBJ1-2 - - TRBV28 TGTGCCAGCAGTCTCACACTATATGGCTACACCTTC CASSLTLYGYTF
TRBJ1-4 TRBD1 few TRBV9 TGTGCCAGCAGCGTGGACCAGGGGGTGCGTGAAAAACTGTTTTTT CASSVDQGVREKLFF
TRBJ1-1 TRBD1 - TRBV6-1 TGTGCCAGCATCGACAGGGGAGGCGCCACTGAAGCTTTCTTT CASIDRGGATEAFF
TRBJ2-1 TRBD2 - TRBV7-3 TGTGCCAGCAGCTCTTCGACTAGCGGATACAATGAGCAGTTCTTC CASSSSTSGYNEQFF
TRBJ2-7 TRBD1 - TRBV7-9 TGTGCCAGCACCGCGGACAGGGCCTACGAGCAGTACTTC CASTADRAYEQYF
TRBJ1-4 - - TRBV19 TGTGCCAGTAGTATATGGGGCAATGAAAAACTGTTTTTT CASSIWGNEKLFF
TRBJ2-5 - - TRBV5-1 TGCGCCAGCAGCGTGACAGGTACAGAGACCCAGTACTTC CASSVTGTETQYF
TRBJ2-5 - - TRBV10-3 TGTGCCATCAGGAGGGCCCTAGGGGAGACCCAGTACTTC CAIRRALGETQYF
TRBJ1-6 - - TRBV11-2 TGTGCCAGTAAATCCGGACTAAGCTCCTATAATTCACCCCTCCACTTT CASKSGLSSYNSPLHF
TRBJ2-1 TRBD2 - TRBV10-3 TGTGCCATCCGCGGAGCGGGGGGGGGAAATGAGCAGTTCTTC CAIRGAGGGNEQFF
TRBJ2-7 TRBD1 - TRBV28 TGTGCCAGCAGTTTCGACAGGGACCACGAGCAGTACTTC CASSFDRDHEQYF
TRBJ1-1 TRBD1 - TRBV7-9 TGTGCCAGCAGCATAGAGGGGGCTTGGGGGACAGAGAACACTGAAGCTTTCTTT CASSIEGAWGTENTEAFF
TRBJ2-7 TRBD1 - TRBV7-8 TGTGCCAGCAGCCCCTCCGGGACAGGGTTCTACGAGCAGTACTTC CASSPSGTGFYEQYF
TRBJ2-5 - - TRBV20-1 TGCAGTGCTAGAGCCGCGGAGACCCAGTACTTC CSARAAETQYF